A single sample is the source of the 16 T cell receptor beta chains below, sequenced in a study of blood T cell repertoires in COVID-19. This table comes from immunoSEQ multiplex PCR, and its TCRdb copy is limited to in-frame clones, with some not included. Here the sample spans some 150,000 clones, 88% being singletons. What was sequenced was peripheral blood. Receptor source: a man between 45 and 60 years old with active or convalescent COVID-19.

The V call is TRBV6-2 or TRBV6-3, the J call TRBJ2-5, with 7 bases aligning to TRBD2. The germline V gene encodes CDR1 MNHEY and CDR2 SVGEGT. Trimming removed 1 base from V and 2 bases from J; junction bases left unmatched: 7. The CDR3 loop spans 16 amino acids. CDR3 loop: CASSYFGGGRQETQYF. As DNA, the CDR3 is TGTGCCAGCAGTTACTTTGGGGGAGGGCGTCAAGAGACCCAGTACTTC.

The V call is TRBV7-6, the J call TRBJ2-7; D may be TRBD1 (5 bases). There are 12 residues in the CDR3. Trimming left V 1 base short and J 6 bases short, with 7 bases between. Per germline, CDR1 SGHVS and CDR2 FNYEAQ. The CDR3 sequence: CASSLEGSEQYF. The CDR3 DNA reads as TGTGCCAGCAGCTTAGAGGGGTCCGAGCAGTACTTC.

This chain uses TRBV11-2 with TRBJ2-5; D may be TRBD2 (6 bases). V was clipped by 3 bases and J by 9 bases, with 14 bases between them. The length of the CDR3 is 13 residues. Germline-derived CDR1 and CDR2 are SGHAT and FQNNGV. The CDR3 DNA is TGTGCCAGCAGCTTGGGACTCCAGTCGGCCCAGTACTTC. Amino acids: CASSLGLQSAQYF.

J is TRBJ1-2 and V is TRBV30; perhaps TRBD1 as D (6 bases). The CDR3 totals 14 residues. V was trimmed by 3 bases and J by 0 bases, leaving 11 bases between them. CDR1 and CDR2 (germline): GTSNPN, SVGIG (reference sequence). The CDR3 bases are TGTGCCTGGAGCTCCCAGGGGACTAACTATGGCTACACCTTC. Amino acids: CAWSSQGTNYGYTF.

The chain couples TRBV6-2 or TRBV6-3 to TRBJ2-1, with D tentatively TRBD2 (6 bases). The V end lost 6 bases, the J end lost 0 bases, and 12 bases lay between the germline ends. This CDR3 is built from 15 residues. The germline CDR1 and CDR2 sequences are MNHEY and SVGEGT. CDR3 in DNA: TGTGCCAGCAGCCCAGCGGGTCTCTCCTACAATGAGCAGTTCTTC. The encoded protein is CASSPAGLSYNEQFF.

Written as DNA, the CDR3 is TGTGCCGCCTCGGCGGCGGGGGCGGCAGGAAACACCATATATTTT. Protein: CAASAAGAAGNTIYF. The V and J genes are TRBV19 and TRBJ1-3; tentative D call: TRBD1 (6 bases). V shed 11 bases and J shed 4 bases, with 21 bases lying between them. The CDR3 is 15 residues long. CDR1 and CDR2 (germline): LNHDA, SQIVND (reference sequence).

The rearrangement uses TRBV19 and TRBJ1-3; D may be TRBD1 (5 bases). The CDR3 contains 15 residues. CDR1 LNHDA and CDR2 SQIVND come from the germline V gene (reference sequence). Trimming took off 3 bases at V and 0 bases at J, with 9 bases between the two ends. CDR3 sequence: CASSMDTLSGNTIYF. The CDR3 bases are TGTGCCAGTAGTATGGACACCCTCTCTGGAAACACCATATATTTT.

The chain recombines TRBV5-6 with TRBJ2-3, with D perhaps matching TRBD2 (6 bases). The ends were cut back, 4 bases at V and 1 base at J, with 16 bases in the middle. Germline V gene data show CDR1 as SGHDT and CDR2 as YYEEEE. The CDR3 has 16 amino acids. The CDR3 sequence is CASSLRVRRGTDTQYF. As DNA, the CDR3 is TGTGCCAGCAGCCTAAGGGTACGGAGGGGCACAGATACGCAGTATTTT.

The chain has TRBV6-1 and TRBJ1-2; D remains ambiguous. This CDR3 is 15 amino acids long. The germline CDR1 and CDR2 sequences are MNHNS and SASEGT. V was cut by 3 bases and J by 5 bases, with 16 bases left in between. The CDR3 protein is CASSDKGVGGYGYTF. The DNA of the CDR3 is TGTGCCAGCAGTGATAAGGGAGTTGGCGGTTATGGCTACACCTTC.

A few counts support this clone. The gene calls are TRBV5-1 and TRBJ2-2; 16 nucleotides agree with TRBD2. This CDR3 is 18 amino acids long. The trim removed 4 bases at V and 3 bases at J, leaving 6 bases unmatched. The germline V gene has CDR1 SGHRS and CDR2 YFSETQ. Here the CDR3 reads CASSTGLAGGPDTGELFF. The CDR3 DNA reads as TGCGCCAGCAGCACGGGACTAGCGGGAGGGCCCGACACCGGGGAGCTGTTTTTT.

J is TRBJ1-6 and V is TRBV7-9, with 10 positions matching TRBD1. J was trimmed by 8 bases and V by 3 bases; bases with no gene match: 4. The CDR3 totals 15 residues. Germline V gene lookup returns CDR1 SEHNR and CDR2 FQNEAQ (reference sequence). DNA for the CDR3: TGTGCCAGCAGCTTGGGACAGGGGAAGGATTCACCCCTCCACTTT. Translation: CASSLGQGKDSPLHF.

V and J are TRBV24-1 and TRBJ2-3, with 7 bases that match TRBD1. The CDR3 covers 12 residues. Losses at the gene ends were 6 bases for V and 7 bases for J; bases not matched to a gene: 3. CDR1 KGHDR and CDR2 SFDVKD come from the germline V gene. The CDR3 nucleotides are TGTGCCACCAGTTGGGACAGTTATACGCAGTATTTT. The encoded protein is CATSWDSYTQYF.

The DNA of the CDR3 is TGTGCCAGCAGCTCGGGACAGGGAGCGTATCAGCCCCAGCATTTT. This translates into CASSSGQGAYQPQHF. The chain combines TRBV9 with TRBJ1-5; 9 bases map to TRBD1. V lost 4 bases to trimming and J lost 5 bases; unmatched junction nucleotides: 7. Germline CDR1 and CDR2: SGDLS and YYNGEE. The length of the CDR3 is 15 residues.

The chain combines TRBV5-4 with TRBJ2-7, with 9 bases matching TRBD1. V gave up 3 bases and J gave up 1 base; unmatched junction bases: 5. In germline, CDR1 is SGHNT, CDR2 YYREEE (reference sequence). This CDR3 region has 15 residues. This CDR3 is CASSWEGTGSYEQYF. The DNA of the CDR3 is TGTGCCAGCAGCTGGGAGGGGACAGGGTCCTACGAGCAGTACTTC.

The sample holds a few counts of this clone. V gene TRBV5-6 combines with J gene TRBJ1-6, with 7 bases aligning to TRBD1. CDR1 SGHDT and CDR2 YYEEEE come from the germline V gene. The CDR3 sequence is 14 residues long. The V segment lost 0 bases and the J segment 9 bases; nucleotides outside the gene matches: 3. The CDR3 here is CASSLGQGFSPLHF. For the CDR3, the DNA is TGTGCCAGCAGCTTGGGACAGGGCTTTTCACCCCTCCACTTT.

The V and J genes are TRBV12-3 or TRBV12-4 and TRBJ2-5; a possible D gene is TRBD1 (5 bases). Trimming cost V 8 bases and J 4 bases, with 14 bases left between them. The length of the CDR3 is 13 residues. The CDR3 bases are TGTGCCAGCCGCTCAGGGTCAAGAGAGACCCAGTACTTC. The encoded protein is CASRSGSRETQYF.